This is a list of T cell receptor beta chains from one sample in a study of Tregs in tolerant kidney transplant recipients. Clones were read by immunoSEQ multiplex PCR, and TCRdb kept only the in-frame ones, dropping some. Among over 55,000 clones listed, around four fifths were seen once. The sequencing input was CD4+ T cells from blood. The receptors come from a human donor in good health. CDR3s include the opening cysteine and the closing phenylalanine or tryptophan. The order of the fields is V gene, clone size, J gene, D gene, CDR3 DNA, CDR3 protein. A D gene is named only where the DNA matches it firmly. The size entry is marked missing in some rows and otherwise reads once, few, many or a size class.

v_gene: TRBV6-1
abundance: -
j_gene: TRBJ1-1
d_gene: -
CDR3nt: TGTGCCAGCAGTGAAGCGTTGGGGAAGGCGAGGGCTTTCTTT
CDR3aa: CASSEALGKARAFF

v_gene: TRBV5-1
abundance: -
j_gene: TRBJ2-7
d_gene: -
CDR3nt: TGCGCCAGCAGCTTGGCCGGACGGGGGGCCCCCTACGAGCAGTACTTC
CDR3aa: CASSLAGRGAPYEQYF

v_gene: TRBV12-5
abundance: -
j_gene: TRBJ2-7
d_gene: -
CDR3nt: TGTGCTAGTGGTTTGGCCAGATTCTACGAGCAGTACTTC
CDR3aa: CASGLARFYEQYF

v_gene: TRBV6-1
abundance: -
j_gene: TRBJ2-2
d_gene: -
CDR3nt: TGTGCCAGCACCCCCGACAGGCCCAACACCGGGGAGCTGTTTTTT
CDR3aa: CASTPDRPNTGELFF

v_gene: TRBV5-1
abundance: -
j_gene: TRBJ2-3
d_gene: -
CDR3nt: TGCGCCAGCAGCTTTGTGGGGCCAAACACAGATACGCAGTATTTT
CDR3aa: CASSFVGPNTDTQYF

v_gene: TRBV7-2
abundance: -
j_gene: TRBJ1-4
d_gene: TRBD1
CDR3nt: TGTGCCAGCAGCACAAGACAGGGGGCGAAACTGTTTTTT
CDR3aa: CASSTRQGAKLFF

v_gene: TRBV10-3
abundance: few
j_gene: TRBJ2-3
d_gene: -
CDR3nt: TGTGCCATCAGTGCTGGAGTAGCAGCTAGCACAGATACGCAGTATTTT
CDR3aa: CAISAGVAASTDTQYF

v_gene: TRBV7-3
abundance: -
j_gene: TRBJ2-7
d_gene: -
CDR3nt: TGTGCCAGCAGCTTATCGGGGTCCGAGCAGTACTTC
CDR3aa: CASSLSGSEQYF

v_gene: TRBV11-2
abundance: -
j_gene: TRBJ2-7
d_gene: -
CDR3nt: TGTGCCAGCAGCCTAGTAGAAGGGGGGTCCATTTACGAGCAGTACTTC
CDR3aa: CASSLVEGGSIYEQYF

v_gene: TRBV7-2
abundance: once
j_gene: TRBJ2-1
d_gene: TRBD2
CDR3nt: TGTGCCAGCAGCTCGGGACTAGCGGGGGGAAATGAGCAGTTCTTC
CDR3aa: CASSSGLAGGNEQFF

v_gene: TRBV19
abundance: -
j_gene: TRBJ2-1
d_gene: TRBD1
CDR3nt: TGTGCCAGCCAAGGGCCCGGGACAGGGTACAATGAGCAGTTCTTC
CDR3aa: CASQGPGTGYNEQFF

v_gene: TRBV18
abundance: -
j_gene: TRBJ2-1
d_gene: -
CDR3nt: TGTGCCAGCTCACCACCTGGTGGGAACAATGAGCAGTTCTTC
CDR3aa: CASSPPGGNNEQFF

v_gene: TRBV5-4
abundance: -
j_gene: TRBJ1-2
d_gene: -
CDR3nt: TGTGCCAGCAGCCAGTTGGACCTCTATGGCTACACCTTC
CDR3aa: CASSQLDLYGYTF

v_gene: TRBV4-1
abundance: once
j_gene: TRBJ1-1
d_gene: -
CDR3nt: TGCGCCAGCAGCCAAGATCGATCAAGAATGAACACTGAAGCTTTCTTT
CDR3aa: CASSQDRSRMNTEAFF

v_gene: TRBV2
abundance: few
j_gene: TRBJ2-4
d_gene: -
CDR3nt: TGTGCCAGCAGTGAGCCCTCTCTAAACATTCAGTACTTC
CDR3aa: CASSEPSLNIQYF

v_gene: TRBV5-6
abundance: -
j_gene: TRBJ1-2
d_gene: -
CDR3nt: TGTGCCAGCAGCTCGCCTGGCCATGGCTACACCTTC
CDR3aa: CASSSPGHGYTF

v_gene: TRBV29-1
abundance: -
j_gene: TRBJ2-5
d_gene: -
CDR3nt: TGCAGCGTTGGTAAGGGCGGCTCCGGGGAGACCCAGTACTTC
CDR3aa: CSVGKGGSGETQYF

v_gene: TRBV7-9
abundance: -
j_gene: TRBJ2-2
d_gene: -
CDR3nt: TGTGCCAGCAAGGCTCTTGTGGACACCGGGGAGCTGTTTTTT
CDR3aa: CASKALVDTGELFF

v_gene: TRBV5-4
abundance: -
j_gene: TRBJ2-4
d_gene: -
CDR3nt: TGTGCCAGCAGCGTAGACTCCGACCTAGGGAAAAACATTCAGTACTTC
CDR3aa: CASSVDSDLGKNIQYF

v_gene: TRBV6-5
abundance: -
j_gene: TRBJ1-3
d_gene: -
CDR3nt: TGTGCCAGCACCGACTCGGGGGGAAACACCATATATTTT
CDR3aa: CASTDSGGNTIYF

v_gene: TRBV11-3
abundance: -
j_gene: TRBJ1-3
d_gene: -
CDR3nt: TGTGCCAGCAGCTTCCGGGACCTCTCTGGAAACACCATATATTTT
CDR3aa: CASSFRDLSGNTIYF

v_gene: TRBV27
abundance: -
j_gene: TRBJ1-4
d_gene: TRBD1
CDR3nt: TGTGCCAGCAGACTACAGGGGGCGTCTGAAAAACTGTTTTTT
CDR3aa: CASRLQGASEKLFF

v_gene: TRBV4-1
abundance: -
j_gene: TRBJ2-7
d_gene: TRBD2
CDR3nt: TGCGCCAGCAGCCAAGGGCTAGCGGGAGTAAGTGAGCAGTACTTC
CDR3aa: CASSQGLAGVSEQYF

v_gene: TRBV9
abundance: -
j_gene: TRBJ2-7
d_gene: TRBD2
CDR3nt: TGTGCCAGCAGCAGAGGGGGACTAGCGGGAAACGAGCAGTACTTC
CDR3aa: CASSRGGLAGNEQYF

v_gene: TRBV6-1
abundance: -
j_gene: TRBJ1-2
d_gene: TRBD1
CDR3nt: TGTGCCAGCACGCGGGACAGGGGGCCTTATGGCTACACCTTC
CDR3aa: CASTRDRGPYGYTF

v_gene: TRBV5-6
abundance: -
j_gene: TRBJ1-2
d_gene: -
CDR3nt: TGTGCCAGCAGCAGGCCCATCTATGGCTACACCTTC
CDR3aa: CASSRPIYGYTF

v_gene: TRBV5-1
abundance: -
j_gene: TRBJ2-2
d_gene: -
CDR3nt: TGCGCCAGCAGCTTGGTCGTCACCGGGGAGCTGTTTTTT
CDR3aa: CASSLVVTGELFF

v_gene: TRBV5-1
abundance: -
j_gene: TRBJ1-1
d_gene: TRBD1
CDR3nt: TGCGCCAGCAGCTTGGAGAGGGGGCTCAGGGAAGCTTTCTTT
CDR3aa: CASSLERGLREAFF

v_gene: TRBV6-5
abundance: once
j_gene: TRBJ2-3
d_gene: -
CDR3nt: TGTGCCAGCAACCCCGGGGGGCCGCGCTATTTT
CDR3aa: CASNPGGPRYF

v_gene: TRBV2
abundance: -
j_gene: TRBJ1-2
d_gene: TRBD1
CDR3nt: TGTGCCAGCATACCGAGGACAGGGGACGCCCCTTACACCTTC
CDR3aa: CASIPRTGDAPYTF

v_gene: TRBV4-2
abundance: -
j_gene: TRBJ1-2
d_gene: TRBD1
CDR3nt: TGTGCCAGCAGCCAAGATTCAGGGGGCGACTATGGCTACACCTTC
CDR3aa: CASSQDSGGDYGYTF

v_gene: TRBV10-2
abundance: -
j_gene: TRBJ1-3
d_gene: -
CDR3nt: TGCGCCAGCAGTGAAATTGTAGGATTCTCTGGAAACACCATATATTTT
CDR3aa: CASSEIVGFSGNTIYF

v_gene: TRBV5-1
abundance: -
j_gene: TRBJ1-2
d_gene: -
CDR3nt: TGCGCCAGCAGCTTGACAGAAGTGTATGGCTACACCTTC
CDR3aa: CASSLTEVYGYTF

v_gene: TRBV7-2
abundance: -
j_gene: TRBJ2-7
d_gene: -
CDR3nt: TGTGCCAGCAGCACCGACCGCTACGAGCAGTACTTC
CDR3aa: CASSTDRYEQYF

v_gene: TRBV11-3
abundance: -
j_gene: TRBJ2-6
d_gene: -
CDR3nt: TGTGCCAGCAGTAAGAGCTCTGGGGCCAACGTCCTGACTTTC
CDR3aa: CASSKSSGANVLTF

v_gene: TRBV7-2
abundance: -
j_gene: TRBJ2-7
d_gene: -
CDR3nt: TGTGCCAGCAGCAACCGAGGGGCGGGGAACTCCTACGAGCAGTACTTC
CDR3aa: CASSNRGAGNSYEQYF

v_gene: TRBV4-3
abundance: -
j_gene: TRBJ2-7
d_gene: TRBD2
CDR3nt: TGCGCCAGCAGCCAAGAACGGGGGAGGGCCCACGAGCAGTACTTC
CDR3aa: CASSQERGRAHEQYF

v_gene: TRBV4-2
abundance: -
j_gene: TRBJ2-2
d_gene: -
CDR3nt: TGTGCCAGCAGCCAAGAAGGGACAAACACCGGGGAGCTGTTTTTT
CDR3aa: CASSQEGTNTGELFF

v_gene: TRBV9
abundance: -
j_gene: TRBJ2-3
d_gene: TRBD2
CDR3nt: TGTGCCAGCAGCGACGGGACTAGCGGGGGGCGGGGAGATACGCAGTATTTT
CDR3aa: CASSDGTSGGRGDTQYF

v_gene: TRBV6-6
abundance: -
j_gene: TRBJ2-3
d_gene: -
CDR3nt: TGTGCCAGCAGTTTCGGGGAAGATACGCAGTATTTT
CDR3aa: CASSFGEDTQYF

v_gene: TRBV5-4
abundance: -
j_gene: TRBJ2-3
d_gene: -
CDR3nt: TGTGCCAGCAGCTTGGGACTGCCCACAGATACGCAGTATTTT
CDR3aa: CASSLGLPTDTQYF